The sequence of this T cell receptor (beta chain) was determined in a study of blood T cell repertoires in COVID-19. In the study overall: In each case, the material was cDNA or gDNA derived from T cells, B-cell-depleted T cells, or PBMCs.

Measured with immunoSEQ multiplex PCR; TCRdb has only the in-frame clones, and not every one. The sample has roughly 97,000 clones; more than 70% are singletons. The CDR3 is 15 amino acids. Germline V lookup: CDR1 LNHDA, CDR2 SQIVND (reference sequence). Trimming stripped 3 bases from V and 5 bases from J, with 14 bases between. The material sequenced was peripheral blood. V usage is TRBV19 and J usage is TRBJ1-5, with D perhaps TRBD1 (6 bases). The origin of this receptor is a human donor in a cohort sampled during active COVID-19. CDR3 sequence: CASSILRTDHQPQHF. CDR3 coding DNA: TGTGCCAGTAGTATTCTACGGACAGACCATCAGCCCCAGCATTTT.